These 27 T cell receptor beta chains originate from one sample sequenced in a study of TIL therapy for anti-PD-1-resistant metastatic lung cancer. Sequencing used immunoSEQ v3. Profiled with immunoSEQ multiplex PCR; TCRdb holds only in-frame clones, not every one. The data show 45,000 to 60,000 clones, 79% seen once. Time point described: pre-treatment sample, taken before nivolumab and TIL therapy. The specimen comprised blood, sampled at baseline. The receptors were sampled from a woman between 25 and 85 years old with non-small cell lung cancer.

The table lists this clone with a few counts. This sequence joins TRBV6-4 and TRBJ1-1; D call uncertain. The CDR3 runs to 12 residues. Trimming left V 8 bases short and J 1 base short, with 8 bases between. From germline, CDR1 is MRHNA and CDR2 SNTAGT. As DNA, the CDR3 is TGTGCCAGCGCCTTAGGGAACACTGAAGCTTTCTTT. This gives the protein CASALGNTEAFF.

This rearrangement joins TRBV9 to TRBJ1-3; TRBD1 is a possible D gene (5 bases). Trimming pared 0 bases from V and 4 bases from J, leaving 11 bases between. The germline V gene has CDR1 SGDLS and CDR2 YYNGEE. The CDR3 length is 15 residues. The CDR3 bases are TGTGCCAGCAGCGTAGGCGGGGACCGAGGAAACACCATATATTTT. This codes for CASSVGGDRGNTIYF. The whole variable domain, remainder taken from reference TRBV9 and TRBJ1-3, is DSGVTQTPKHLITATGQRVTLRCSPRSGDLSVYWYQQSLDQGLQFLIQYYNGEERAKGNILERFSAQQFPDLHSELNLSSLELGDSALYFCASSVGGDRGNTIYFGEGSWLTVV.

The rearrangement links TRBV6-5 to TRBJ1-2; D gene uncertain. V dropped 4 bases and J dropped 4 bases, with 13 bases sitting between them. This CDR3 spans 14 amino acids. Per germline, CDR1 MNHEY and CDR2 SVGAGI. The CDR3, as DNA: TGTGCCAGCAGTTTTGTCTCGAAGGGCTATGGCTACACCTTC. Translation gives CASSFVSKGYGYTF.

J is TRBJ2-1 and V is TRBV7-8; D is possibly TRBD1 (6 bases). The CDR3 length is 16 residues. With 5 bases removed from V and 0 bases from J, the gap between germline ends came to 14 bases. Per germline, CDR1 SGHVS and CDR2 FQNEAQ. The CDR3 spells CASSRQQGVSYNEQFF. For the CDR3, the DNA is TGTGCCAGCAGCCGACAACAGGGCGTCTCCTACAATGAGCAGTTCTTC.

Only one count was recorded for this clone. This chain joins TRBV6-5 and TRBJ2-7; unclear D gene. The CDR3 is 15 residues long. V was pared by 0 bases and J by 0 bases, with 9 bases between. CDR1 and CDR2 (germline): MNHEY, SVGAGI. For the CDR3, the DNA is TGTGCCAGCAGTTACTCTATGGCGAGCTCCTACGAGCAGTACTTC. Protein sequence: CASSYSMASSYEQYF.

The chain is built from TRBV11-3 and TRBJ1-4; D is unresolved. CDR1 is SGHNT, CDR2 YENEEA, per germline. The CDR3 runs 16 residues. The germline V and J ends were trimmed by 3 bases and 0 bases, with 11 bases remaining between them. The CDR3 coding sequence is TGTGCCAGCAGCTTCCGGACTGCAGCAACTAATGAAAAACTGTTTTTT. Translated: CASSFRTAATNEKLFF.

CDR3 sequence (DNA): TGTGCCAGCAGCTGGCGGCAAGAGACCCAGTACTTC. It specifies CASSWRQETQYF. The rearrangement links TRBV5-5 to TRBJ2-5; D unresolved. The CDR3 contains 12 residues. The V gene's germline CDR1 is SGHKS and CDR2 YYEKEE (reference sequence). Trimming took 3 bases from V and 2 from J, leaving 5 bases between them.

Here the CDR3 DNA reads TGTGCCATCTCTGGGGAAGCTAACTATGGCTACACCTTC. Its translation: CAISGEANYGYTF. The chain links TRBV10-3 to TRBJ1-2; D call uncertain. The CDR3 has 13 amino acids. Germline V gene lookup returns CDR1 ENHRY and CDR2 SYGVKD. V dropped 8 bases and J dropped 0 bases, with 10 bases sitting between them.

This clone was counted between two and nine times. The V and J genes are TRBV5-4 and TRBJ2-7; the D is unclear. Per germline, CDR1 SGHNT and CDR2 YYREEE (reference sequence). Trimming removed 0 bases from V and 3 bases from J, with 4 bases in between. CDR3 length: 12 residues. CDR3 nucleotides: TGTGCCAGCAGCTTGGGGCTCTACGAGCAGTACTTC. This encodes CASSLGLYEQYF. Variable domain in full (rest from reference TRBV5-4 and TRBJ2-7): ETGVTQSPTHLIKTRGQQVTLRCSSQSGHNTVSWYQQALGQGPQFIFQYYREEENGRGNFPPRFSGLQFPNYSSELNVNALELDDSALYLCASSLGLYEQYFGPGTRLTVT.

The chain employs TRBV7-9 and TRBJ1-2, with D uncertain. Germline CDR1 and CDR2: SEHNR and FQNEAQ (reference sequence). Between the trimmed V and J ends, which lost 4 bases and 4 bases, there was a span of 13 bases. This CDR3 has 14 residues. The CDR3 region is CASSSDGLSYGYTF. In nucleotides, the CDR3 is TGTGCCAGCAGCTCGGACGGACTATCCTATGGCTACACCTTC.

The chain combines TRBV7-9 with TRBJ2-5, with TRBD2 identical over 7 bases. J lost 5 bases, V lost 4 bases, and 13 bases had no gene match. Germline V gene data show CDR1 as SEHNR and CDR2 as FQNEAQ (reference sequence). This CDR3 comprises 16 residues. The CDR3 reads CASSSGDGGGQETQYF. CDR3 nucleotides: TGTGCCAGCAGCTCGGGCGATGGGGGGGGTCAGGAGACCCAGTACTTC.

This chain uses TRBV28 with TRBJ2-1, with D maybe TRBD1 (5 bases). The CDR3 contains 13 residues. Trimming removed 6 bases at V and 7 bases at J, with 13 bases between. The germline gives CDR1 MDHEN, CDR2 SYDVKM. The CDR3 DNA sequence: TGTGCCAGCAGAACCCCAGGGTCAAATGAGCAGTTCTTC. It encodes CASRTPGSNEQFF. Full variable domain (missing parts from reference TRBV28 and TRBJ2-1): DVKVTQSSRYLVKRTGEKVFLECVQDMDHENMFWYRQDPGLGLRLIYFSYDVKMKEKGDIPEGYSVSREKKERFSLILESASTNQTSMYLCASRTPGSNEQFFGPGTRLTVL.

This rearrangement joins TRBV15 to TRBJ2-1, with 10 positions matching TRBD2. The CDR3 sequence is 21 residues long. With V trimmed by 0 bases and J by 0 bases, 14 bases remained unmatched. CDR1 and CDR2 from the germline V gene are LNHNV and YYDKDF (reference sequence). The CDR3 sequence is CATSRDRYEISGGSSYNEQFF. The CDR3 nucleotides are TGTGCCACCAGCAGAGATCGGTACGAGATTAGCGGGGGGAGCTCCTACAATGAGCAGTTCTTC.

This chain connects TRBV19 to TRBJ1-1; TRBD1 matches 9 bases. The CDR3 has 13 amino acids. Unmatched junction bases numbered 0, after V lost 6 bases and J lost 1 base. Per the germline V gene, CDR1 is LNHDA and CDR2 is SQIVND (reference sequence). CDR3 region: CASRDRGNTEAFF. The CDR3 DNA reads TGTGCCAGTAGGGACAGGGGGAACACTGAAGCTTTCTTT.

The chain joins TRBV11-2 to TRBJ2-5; TRBD2 might be the D (6 bases). CDR3 length equals 15 residues. The V end lost 6 bases, the J end lost 1 base, and 15 bases lay between the germline ends. Germline V gene data show CDR1 as SGHAT and CDR2 as FQNNGV. Here the CDR3 DNA reads TGTGCCAGCAGGCTAGGGAGGAGGGCCCAAGAGACCCAGTACTTC. Encoded protein: CASRLGRRAQETQYF.

The chain uses TRBV4-3 and TRBJ1-4; a weak D match, TRBD1 (5 bases). The CDR3 runs to 15 residues. Germline V CDR1 and CDR2: LGHNA, YSLEER. V was cut by 5 bases and J by 8 bases, with 18 bases left in between. The CDR3 loop is CASSLRGGGGEKLFF. CDR3 coding DNA: TGCGCCAGCAGCTTGCGAGGCGGGGGAGGGGAAAAACTGTTTTTT.

The rearrangement links TRBV10-1 to TRBJ2-1; 7 nucleotides agree with TRBD2. J was trimmed by 2 bases and V by 5 bases; bases with no gene match: 9. This CDR3 has 16 amino acids. Germline V gene sequence: CDR1 WNHNN, CDR2 SYGVQD (reference sequence). CDR3 sequence reads: CASSRSLAVPYNEQFF. The CDR3 region has the DNA TGCGCCAGCAGTCGAAGCCTAGCGGTTCCCTACAATGAGCAGTTCTTC.

This rearrangement joins TRBV5-4 to TRBJ1-2; D is possibly TRBD1 (5 bases). The CDR3 is 14 amino acids. Germline CDR1 reads SGHNT; CDR2 reads YYREEE (reference sequence). Trimming removed 1 base at V and 3 bases at J, with 10 bases between. Written as DNA, the CDR3 is TGTGCCAGCAGCTTGAGGGGTGCGGACTATGGCTACACCTTC. Translated: CASSLRGADYGYTF. Full variable domain (missing parts from reference TRBV5-4 and TRBJ1-2): ETGVTQSPTHLIKTRGQQVTLRCSSQSGHNTVSWYQQALGQGPQFIFQYYREEENGRGNFPPRFSGLQFPNYSSELNVNALELDDSALYLCASSLRGADYGYTFGSGTRLTVV.

CDR3 DNA: TGTGCCAGCAGCAAAGGGTCCAGAAATGAGCAGTTCTTC. Its protein is CASSKGSRNEQFF. V and J are TRBV21-1 and TRBJ2-1; the DNA was not compared with TRBD1, the D call given in the table. TRBV21-1 is described as a pseudogene. This CDR3 region has 13 residues.

In this sample, this clone turned up once. The rearrangement uses TRBV5-1 and TRBJ2-3; TRBD2 aligns across 8 bases. CDR1 and CDR2 (germline): SGHRS, YFSETQ. The trim removed 0 bases at V and 4 bases at J, leaving 10 bases unmatched. The CDR3 contains 17 residues. This CDR3 reads CASSLGGTRYLADTQYF. CDR3 bases: TGCGCCAGCAGCTTGGGAGGGACTAGGTATTTAGCAGATACGCAGTATTTT.

The chain employs TRBV4-2 and TRBJ2-1, with D tentatively TRBD2 (5 bases). CDR1 is LGHNA and CDR2 is YNFKEQ in the germline V gene. This CDR3 comprises 16 residues. The V end lost 0 bases, the J end lost 4 bases, and 13 bases lay between the germline ends. This CDR3 reads CASSQDFGLQYNEQFF. Here the CDR3 DNA reads TGTGCCAGCAGCCAAGATTTCGGACTTCAATACAATGAGCAGTTCTTC.

This clone was seen a single time. V gene TRBV9 combines with J gene TRBJ2-7; D gene unclear. The germline V gene encodes CDR1 SGDLS and CDR2 YYNGEE. This CDR3 comprises 15 residues. Trimming removed 3 bases at V and 7 bases at J, with 20 bases between. In DNA, the CDR3 is TGTGCCAGCAGCGGGAGAGGTTCGTCAACGCGGGAGCAGTACTTC. Its protein is CASSGRGSSTREQYF. The whole variable domain, remainder taken from reference TRBV9 and TRBJ2-7, is DSGVTQTPKHLITATGQRVTLRCSPRSGDLSVYWYQQSLDQGLQFLIQYYNGEERAKGNILERFSAQQFPDLHSELNLSSLELGDSALYFCASSGRGSSTREQYFGPGTRLTVT.

The chain carries TRBV11-3 and TRBJ1-1; D gene ambiguous. V lost 7 bases, J lost 1 base, and 13 bases lay in between. CDR1 is SGHNT and CDR2 is YENEEA in the germline V gene. The CDR3 has 14 amino acids. This chain's CDR3 is CASTFDGRNTEAFF. CDR3 sequence (DNA): TGTGCCAGCACGTTCGACGGGAGGAACACTGAAGCTTTCTTT.

V gene TRBV5-1 combines with J gene TRBJ2-7; D may be TRBD1 (6 bases). The CDR3 is 14 amino acids. Deletions cut 4 bases from V and 3 bases from J, with 14 bases between. The germline gives CDR1 SGHRS, CDR2 YFSETQ. The CDR3 DNA reads as TGCGCCAGCAGCAAAAGGGACAACTACTACGAGCAGTACTTC. Protein product: CASSKRDNYYEQYF.

The V and J genes are TRBV6-5 and TRBJ2-2; the match to TRBD2 covers 8 bases. CDR1 MNHEY and CDR2 SVGAGI come from the germline V gene. V trimming: 1 base; J trimming: 6 bases; junction bases outside the gene matches: 7. The CDR3 covers 16 residues. CDR3 bases: TGTGCCAGCAGTTACTGGAGCGGGGGCGGATCCGGGGAGCTGTTTTTT. Protein sequence: CASSYWSGGGSGELFF.

The V call is TRBV10-3, the J call TRBJ2-3, with 8 bases that match TRBD1. V shed 4 bases and J 2 bases; nucleotides not matched to a gene: 5. CDR3 size: 15 residues. Per germline, CDR1 ENHRY and CDR2 SYGVKD. CDR3 region: CAISAGTGFTDTQYF. The CDR3 coding sequence is TGTGCCATCAGTGCCGGGACAGGTTTCACAGATACGCAGTATTTT.

This chain uses TRBV7-6 with TRBJ2-3; 7 nucleotides agree with TRBD2. CDR3 length: 18 residues. From germline, CDR1 is SGHVS and CDR2 FNYEAQ. With V trimmed by 0 bases and J by 1 base, 10 bases remained unmatched. The chain's CDR3 is CASSLAVRSGVRTDTQYF. The DNA for the CDR3 is TGTGCCAGCAGCTTAGCTGTGCGGAGCGGGGTACGCACAGATACGCAGTATTTT.